The 9 T cell receptor beta chains reported below all come from one sample, sequenced in a study of T-cell memory formation after mild COVID-19. TCRdb re-called the 5' RACE reads with MiXCR, one entry per CDR3 protein. The sample lists around 200,000 distinct CDR3 sequences; 10% were seen once. The source material was PBMCs or a T cell subset sorted from them (not recorded which). The receptors derive from a man between 18 and 29 years old who had mild COVID-19 (a few samples of this study predate the infection). Cell type and time point are not known.

This clonotype was observed at least ten times. J is TRBJ1-1 and V is TRBV28, with D unclear. Germline CDR1 is MDHEN and CDR2 is SYDVKM. V was clipped by 3 bases and J by 3 bases, with 8 bases between them. CDR3 length: 13 amino acids. CDR3 nucleotide sequence: TGTGCCAGCAGTTTGAAACAGTACACTGAAGCTTTCTTT. Residues: CASSLKQYTEAFF.

This clonotype was counted between two and nine times. This chain links TRBV12-3 or TRBV12-4 with TRBJ2-5; possible D gene TRBD2, 6 bases. Trimming stripped 4 bases from V and 5 bases from J, with 17 bases between. The CDR3 sequence is 15 residues long. This chain's CDR3 is CASSWRDPAGETQYF. The CDR3 DNA sequence: TGTGCCAGCAGTTGGAGGGACCCCGCGGGGGAGACCCAGTACTTC.

This clonotype was recorded a few times. The rearrangement joins TRBV24-1 to TRBJ2-1, with 11 bases lining up with TRBD2. Looked up from germline, CDR1 is KGHDR and CDR2 is SFDVKD. Germline trimming cut 5 bases from V and 4 bases from J; bases unmatched to any gene: 6. The CDR3 has 16 amino acids. CDR3 in amino acids: CATSGSGGATYNEQFF. The CDR3 DNA sequence: TGTGCCACCAGTGGTAGCGGGGGGGCGACGTACAATGAGCAGTTCTTC.

This clonotype was seen only a few times. This chain links TRBV7-3 with TRBJ1-1; D not resolved. This CDR3 is 14 amino acids long. Germline CDR1 reads SGHTA; CDR2 reads FQGTGA. V was trimmed by 8 bases and J by 0 bases, leaving 13 bases between them. The CDR3 loop reads CASSSSSMNTEAFF. CDR3 nucleotide sequence: TGTGCCAGCTCAAGTAGTAGCATGAACACTGAAGCTTTCTTT.

This clonotype was recorded a few times. The gene calls are TRBV6-2 or TRBV6-3 and TRBJ2-7; D is unclear. Trimming took off 2 bases at V and 7 bases at J, with 15 bases between the two ends. Per germline, CDR1 MNHEY and CDR2 SVGEGT. The CDR3 is 14 residues long. As DNA, the CDR3 is TGTGCCAGCAGTTACACCATGACACGTTGGGAGCAGTACGTC. Its protein product is CASSYTMTRWEQYV.

The chain employs TRBV30 and TRBJ2-5; D perhaps matches TRBD2 (6 bases). The V gene lost 3 bases and the J gene lost 4 bases, with 9 bases spanning the gap. CDR3 length: 12 amino acids. CDR1 and CDR2 from the germline V gene are GTSNPN and SVGIG (reference sequence). The CDR3 here is CAWRREVETQYF. The CDR3 DNA follows: TGTGCCTGGAGGCGGGAAGTAGAGACCCAGTACTTC.

DNA for the CDR3: TGTGCCAGCAGCGTCGGGACAGGGGGTACCTACGAGCAGTACTTC. It specifies CASSVGTGGTYEQYF. The rearrangement joins TRBV5-5 to TRBJ2-7, with TRBD1 matching over 11 bases. The CDR3 contains 15 residues. CDR1 is SGHKS and CDR2 is YYEKEE in the germline V gene (reference sequence). The junction had 5 bases not matched to a gene; V was cut back by 4 bases and J by 2 bases.

This chain joins TRBV10-3 and TRBJ2-5; TRBD1 matches at 11 bases. Unmatched junction bases numbered 7, after V lost 11 bases and J lost 5 bases. The germline CDR1 and CDR2 sequences are ENHRY and SYGVKD. The CDR3 spans 13 residues. The CDR3 nucleotides are TGTGCCGGCGGGACAGGGGGTAGGGAGACCCAGTACTTC. As protein: CAGGTGGRETQYF.

This clonotype was seen a few times. The rearrangement uses TRBV10-3 and TRBJ2-4; D is ambiguous. This CDR3 region has 15 residues. In germline, CDR1 is ENHRY, CDR2 SYGVKD. V was trimmed by 11 bases and J by 1 base, leaving 18 bases between them. CDR3 amino acids: CAPPREPGAKNIQYF. The CDR3 DNA reads TGTGCCCCCCCCCGAGAACCGGGCGCCAAAAACATTCAGTACTTC.